The 20 T cell receptor beta chains below were found in one sample sequenced in a study of cytomegalovirus exposure and HLA in healthy donors. Primers for the PCR totalled 60 Vbeta and 13 Jbeta. TCRdb's copy holds only in-frame clones and misses some; the assay was immunoSEQ multiplex PCR. The repertoire holds 130,000 or so clones, with about 9.2% as singletons. Sample: PBMCs. The receptor source for this set is a middle-aged woman in good health and CMV-seropositive.

This clone was seen a handful of times. This chain connects TRBV6-4 to TRBJ2-7, with D possibly matching TRBD1 (5 bases). Trimming took 4 bases from V and 12 from J, leaving 19 bases between them. From germline, CDR1 is MRHNA and CDR2 SNTAGT. The CDR3 is made up of 13 amino acids. CDR3 nucleotides: TGTGCCAGCAGTGGAAGTACAGGTCTCATTCTGTACTTC. Translated, it gives CASSGSTGLILYF.

This clone appeared a few times. The chain couples TRBV7-3 to TRBJ1-1; tentative D call: TRBD1 (5 bases). CDR1 and CDR2 from the germline V gene are SGHTA and FQGTGA. V was shortened by 0 bases and J by 3 bases, with 8 bases between the two germline ends. The CDR3 runs 14 residues. The CDR3 sequence is CASSLTGVDTEAFF. The CDR3, as DNA: TGTGCCAGCAGCTTAACAGGGGTGGACACTGAAGCTTTCTTT.

V gene TRBV2 combines with J gene TRBJ2-1, with 11 positions matching TRBD2. The CDR3 is 15 residues long. V was pared by 4 bases and J by 10 bases, with 9 bases of the junction left unmatched. Germline values: CDR1 SNHLY, CDR2 FYNNEI. The CDR3, as DNA: TGTGCCAGCAGTGGGCGTAGCGGGGGGGCTCGGGAGCAGTTCTTC. It translates to CASSGRSGGAREQFF.

The rearrangement links TRBV4-2 to TRBJ2-3; TRBD2 aligns across 7 bases. The germline V gene has CDR1 LGHNA and CDR2 YNFKEQ. The CDR3 length is 16 residues. The J segment lost 0 bases and the V segment lost 7 bases, leaving 10 bases of the junction unmatched. CDR3 DNA: TGTGCCAGCAACCCACAATGGGGGGGGAGCACAGATACGCAGTATTTT. Its protein product is CASNPQWGGSTDTQYF.

In this sample, this clone turned up a few times. The V and J genes are TRBV6-6 and TRBJ2-2, with unresolved D. Germline-derived CDR1 and CDR2 are MNHNY and SVGAGI (reference sequence). The CDR3 covers 16 residues. Trimming pared 0 bases from V and 0 bases from J, leaving 8 bases between. This CDR3 is CASSYSNSANTGELFF. CDR3 DNA sequence: TGTGCCAGCAGTTACTCTAACAGTGCGAACACCGGGGAGCTGTTTTTT.

The CDR3 spells CASNRDVYGYTF. CDR3 nucleotides: TGTGCCAGCAACAGGGACGTCTATGGCTACACCTTC. The chain uses TRBV2 and TRBJ1-2; maybe TRBD1 (6 bases). The length of the CDR3 is 12 residues. Germline CDR1 reads SNHLY; CDR2 reads FYNNEI. The V end was cut by 7 bases, the J end by 4 bases, with 10 bases between. Variable domain in full (rest from reference TRBV2 and TRBJ1-2): EPEVTQTPSHQVTQMGQEVILRCVPISNHLYFYWYRQILGQKVEFLVSFYNNEISEKSEIFDDQFSVERPDGSNFTLKIRSTKLEDSAMYFCASNRDVYGYTFGSGTRLTVV.

A few counts support this clone. The chain has TRBV14 and TRBJ1-2; D unresolved. Germline V gene data show CDR1 as SGHDN and CDR2 as FVKESK. V lost 3 bases and J 3 bases, leaving 8 bases between the germline ends. CDR3 size: 13 residues. The DNA of the CDR3 is TGTGCCAGCAGCCATGGTCCGGACTATGGCTACACCTTC. It is translated as CASSHGPDYGYTF.

This chain links TRBV9 with TRBJ2-3; 11 nucleotides agree with TRBD2. CDR1 and CDR2 from the germline V gene are SGDLS and YYNGEE. V lost 0 bases to trimming and J lost 0 bases; unmatched junction nucleotides: 0. The CDR3 contains 16 residues. The CDR3 is CASSVASGGSTDTQYF. The CDR3 DNA sequence: TGTGCCAGCAGCGTAGCTAGCGGGGGGAGCACAGATACGCAGTATTTT.

V is TRBV6-6 and J is TRBJ2-7, with TRBD2 matching over 12 bases. Germline V gene lookup returns CDR1 MNHNY and CDR2 SVGAGI (reference sequence). This CDR3 contains 16 residues. V lost 5 bases to trimming and J lost 2 bases; unmatched junction nucleotides: 7. The CDR3 nucleotides read TGTGCCAGCAGTCCTTCGTGGACTAGCGGGACCTACGAGCAGTACTTC. Protein product: CASSPSWTSGTYEQYF.

In this sample, this clone turned up a few times. The rearrangement joins TRBV2 to TRBJ2-1, with 8 bases aligning to TRBD1. The V and J ends lost 4 bases and 7 bases, in that order; junction bases with no gene match: 0. CDR3 length equals 12 residues. Germline CDR1 is SNHLY and CDR2 is FYNNEI. Here the CDR3 DNA reads TGTGCCAGCAGTGGACAGGGGAATGAGCAGTTCTTC. As protein: CASSGQGNEQFF.

The CDR3: CASSKNGTVSNQPQHF. The CDR3 DNA is TGTGCCAGCAGCAAAAACGGGACAGTTAGCAATCAGCCCCAGCATTTT. V is TRBV21-1 and J is TRBJ1-5; the table assigns TRBD1, which was not confirmed against the DNA. TRBV21-1 is given as a pseudogene. The CDR3 is 16 residues long.

The V call is TRBV2, the J call TRBJ1-1, with 7 bases identical to TRBD1. Germline V gene sequence: CDR1 SNHLY, CDR2 FYNNEI. V lost 2 bases to trimming and J lost 4 bases; unmatched junction nucleotides: 7. The CDR3 contains 15 residues. CDR3 coding DNA: TGTGCCAGCAGTGAACCAGGGGGAGGAGGCACTGAAGCTTTCTTT. This translates into CASSEPGGGGTEAFF. The full variable domain, with the rest looked up from reference TRBV2 and TRBJ1-1, is EPEVTQTPSHQVTQMGQEVILRCVPISNHLYFYWYRQILGQKVEFLVSFYNNEISEKSEIFDDQFSVERPDGSNFTLKIRSTKLEDSAMYFCASSEPGGGGTEAFFGQGTRLTVV.

In this sample, this clone turned up a few times. J is TRBJ1-2 and V is TRBV5-1; TRBD1 might be the D (6 bases). Trimming removed 1 base at V and 5 bases at J, with 12 bases between. The length of the CDR3 is 14 residues. The V gene's germline CDR1 is SGHRS and CDR2 YFSETQ. CDR3 amino acids: CASSLYPGQYGYTF. The CDR3 coding sequence is TGCGCCAGCAGCTTGTATCCCGGACAGTATGGCTACACCTTC. The variable domain in full, with the rest retrieved from reference TRBV5-1 and TRBJ1-2, is KAGVTQTPRYLIKTRGQQVTLSCSPISGHRSVSWYQQTPGQGLQFLFEYFSETQRNKGNFPGRFSGRQFSNSRSEMNVSTLELGDSALYLCASSLYPGQYGYTFGSGTRLTVV.

The chain recombines TRBV5-1 with TRBJ1-2, with a possible D match to TRBD1 (5 bases). The CDR3 consists of 16 residues. The V gene lost 4 bases and the J gene lost 1 base, with 17 bases spanning the gap. Germline V CDR1 and CDR2: SGHRS, YFSETQ. CDR3 region: CASSLPQGDHNYGYTF. CDR3 DNA: TGCGCCAGCAGCCTCCCCCAGGGTGATCATAACTATGGCTACACCTTC.

This chain joins TRBV19 and TRBJ1-4; weak D call: TRBD1 (6 bases). CDR1 LNHDA and CDR2 SQIVND come from the germline V gene (reference sequence). The CDR3 contains 15 residues. Trimming shortened V by 7 bases and J by 0 bases, and 12 bases separated the two germline ends. CDR3 loop: CASMDRHATNEKLFF. CDR3 nucleotides: TGTGCCAGTATGGACAGACATGCAACTAATGAAAAACTGTTTTTT.

This clone appeared a few times. The gene calls are TRBV18 and TRBJ2-7; 8 bases are shared with TRBD1. V shed 3 bases, J shed 1 base, and the junction held 5 bases outside the gene matches. This CDR3 has 15 amino acids. Germline CDR1 reads KGHSH; CDR2 reads LQKENI. CDR3 loop: CASSPLGQESYEQYF. CDR3 DNA: TGTGCCAGCTCACCCCTGGGACAGGAGTCCTACGAGCAGTACTTC.

This clone appeared a few times. As DNA, the CDR3 is TGTGCCAGCAGTTACGGCGGGGGGGCCGTTCAGTTCTTC. Translated, it gives CASSYGGGAVQFF. The gene calls are TRBV6-5 and TRBJ2-1; 9 nucleotides match TRBD2. The length of the CDR3 is 13 residues. In germline, CDR1 is MNHEY, CDR2 SVGAGI. With V trimmed by 2 bases and J by 13 bases, 6 bases remained unmatched.

This clone has a handful of counts. The J gene is TRBJ2-6, the V gene TRBV7-9; TRBD2 agrees at 7 bases. Trimming took 5 bases from V and 4 from J; bases not matched to a gene: 5. CDR1 and CDR2 from the germline V gene are SEHNR and FQNEAQ (reference sequence). The CDR3 consists of 15 residues. DNA of the CDR3: TGTGCCAGCAGCGCATCGGGAGGCGGGGCCAACGTCCTGACTTTC. The encoded protein is CASSASGGGANVLTF.

The chain is built from TRBV7-6 and TRBJ2-7, with D perhaps matching TRBD2 (6 bases). The CDR3 length is 13 residues. V was pared by 5 bases and J by 6 bases, with 14 bases between. Germline V lookup: CDR1 SGHVS, CDR2 FNYEAQ. CDR3 sequence: CASSKGRGAEQYF. The CDR3 nucleotides are TGTGCCAGCAGCAAAGGGCGGGGCGCCGAGCAGTACTTC.

This clone was seen a few times. The chain is built from TRBV5-1 and TRBJ2-5; 7 nucleotides agree with TRBD1. The CDR3 is made up of 14 amino acids. V lost 2 bases, J lost 0 bases, and 1 base stayed unmatched. The germline gives CDR1 SGHRS, CDR2 YFSETQ. In nucleotides, the CDR3 is TGCGCCAGCAGCTTACAGGGGTACCAAGAGACCCAGTACTTC. It is translated as CASSLQGYQETQYF.